These T cell receptor beta chains were read from a single sample in a study of blood T cell repertoires in COVID-19. Clones were read by immunoSEQ multiplex PCR, and TCRdb kept only the in-frame ones, dropping some. The repertoire holds 650,000 to 800,000 clones, with around 89% as singletons. The sequenced sample was peripheral blood. These receptors came from a woman under 30 with acute or convalescent COVID-19. Each CDR3 is given with its conserved first and last residue. D genes are given only for firm matches. Clone size is not always given. Where it is, it says once, few, many or a class for expanded clones.

.	TRBD1	TRBV7-8	TRBJ1-2	TGTGCCAGCAGTTTGGACAGGGGCCATGGCTACACCTTC	CASSLDRGHGYTF
.	.	TRBV27	TRBJ2-2	TGTGCCAGCAGGTTCAGGGGGGCGGCGGTCACCGGGGAGCTGTTTTTT	CASRFRGAAVTGELFF
.	TRBD1	TRBV25-1	TRBJ2-7	TGTGCCAGCAGTGAGGCAGGGGGTTCCTACGAGCAGTACTTC	CASSEAGGSYEQYF
.	TRBD1	TRBV19	TRBJ1-2	TGTGCCAGTAGTACCATTCCGGGACAGGAGAACTATGGCTACACCTTC	CASSTIPGQENYGYTF
once	.	TRBV27	TRBJ1-1	TGTGCCAGCAGTTGGGGGGAACACACTGAAGCTTTCTTT	CASSWGEHTEAFF
.	.	TRBV6-5	TRBJ2-6	TGTGCCAGCAGGATAGGGGGCTCTGGGGCCAACGTCCTGACTTTC	CASRIGGSGANVLTF
.	.	TRBV5-6	TRBJ2-5	TGTGCCAGCAGCTTGGACAGGCAGGAGACCCAGTACTTC	CASSLDRQETQYF
once	TRBD1	TRBV5-1	TRBJ2-5	TGCGCCAGCAGCTTGGGACAGGGAGAGACCCAGTACTTC	CASSLGQGETQYF
.	TRBD1	TRBV4-3	TRBJ2-5	TGCGCCAGCAGCCAGGGTCCCGGGACAGGGGATTTGGGAGAGACCCAGTACTTC	CASSQGPGTGDLGETQYF
.	TRBD1	TRBV28	TRBJ1-4	TGTGCCAGCAGCTTGACAGGGCTAAGTGAAAAACTGTTTTTT	CASSLTGLSEKLFF
.	TRBD2	TRBV9	TRBJ2-5	TGTGCCAGCAGCCCGAGGGATCTGGGACTAGCGGGGGAGACCCAGTACTTC	CASSPRDLGLAGETQYF
.	TRBD1	TRBV9	TRBJ1-2	TGTGCCAGCAGCGTAGAGGGGACAGGGTCCAGGGGGGGCTACACCTTC	CASSVEGTGSRGGYTF
once	.	TRBV7-8	TRBJ2-7	TGTGCCAGCAGTCCAGGGGGGTACGAGCAGTACTTC	CASSPGGYEQYF
.	TRBD1	TRBV11-2	TRBJ2-7	TGTGCCAGCAGCCAAGGACAGGAGAGACACGAGCAGTACTTC	CASSQGQERHEQYF
.	.	TRBV4-3	TRBJ2-7	TGCGCCAGCAGCCAGGGGAGGACCTACGAGCAGTACTTC	CASSQGRTYEQYF
.	.	TRBV7-9	TRBJ2-6	TGTGCCAGCAGCTTAGATCGGGGGTCTGGGGCCAACGTCCTGACTTTC	CASSLDRGSGANVLTF